The rows below give T cell receptor beta chains drawn from one sample of a study of Graves' ophthalmopathy and Graves' hyperthyroidism. TCRdb re-analysed the multiplex PCR reads in MiXCR, keeping a single row per CDR3 protein. The sample shows hundreds of thousands of distinct CDR3 sequences, 20% to 25% of them seen only once. The specimen was peripheral blood. The receptors were sampled from a woman between 50 and 59 years old with Graves' ophthalmopathy. Each CDR3 is given with its conserved first and last residue. The D gene is left open where the match is weak. Expanded clones are given a class, and other clones once, few, many or no size at all.

d_call cdr3_length clone_size j_call v_call cdr3_nt cdr3_aa
TRBD1 14 many TRBJ1-2 TRBV5-1 TGCGCCAGCAGCTTGGGTCAGGGGGACTATGGCTACACCTTC CASSLGQGDYGYTF
TRBD1 14 many TRBJ1-1 TRBV6-5 TGTGCCAGCAGTTCGCCTCAGGGGGGAACTGAAGCTTTCTTT CASSSPQGGTEAFF
. 13 once TRBJ1-5 TRBV6-1 TGTGCCAGCAGTGGTGAAAGCAGTCAGCCCCAGCATTTT CASSGESSQPQHF
. 17 many TRBJ2-2 TRBV2 TGTGCCAGCAGCGAAATCAGATTAGCGGATAACACCGGGGAGCTGTTTTTT CASSEIRLADNTGELFF
. 16 many TRBJ1-5 TRBV20-1 TGCAGTGCTAGAGATGGGGCAGGGGTTAGCAATCAGCCCCAGCATTTT CSARDGAGVSNQPQHF
TRBD1 14 . TRBJ1-1 TRBV6-5 TGTGCCAGCAGTTACGGACAGGGAGGGACTGAAGCTTTCTTT CASSYGQGGTEAFF
. 15 . TRBJ1-1 TRBV6-5 TGTGCCAGCAGTTACCACAGGGACTGGGGAGGGGAAGCTTTCTTT CASSYHRDWGGEAFF
. 14 . TRBJ1-2 TRBV28 TGTGCCAGCAGCTTAAGCGCAAGGAACTATGGCTACACCTTC CASSLSARNYGYTF
TRBD1 15 many TRBJ1-6 TRBV27 TGTGCCAGCACCGGGGCCGGGACAGGGGGTTCACCCCTCCACTTT CASTGAGTGGSPLHF
. 14 many TRBJ1-1 TRBV2 TGTGCCAGCAGCCCAAGACAGTTGAACACTGAAGCTTTCTTT CASSPRQLNTEAFF
. 14 once TRBJ1-1 TRBV12-3/TRBV12-4 TGTGCCAGCAGTCCCGCGGGGGCGAACACTGAAGCTTTCTTT CASSPAGANTEAFF
TRBD1 13 many TRBJ1-1 TRBV12-3/TRBV12-4 TGTGCCAGCACCTTGACAGGGGGGACTGAAGCTTTCTTT CASTLTGGTEAFF
TRBD1 15 many TRBJ1-5 TRBV30 TGTGCCTGGAGAAACTCCGGGACAGGCAATCAGCCCCAGCATTTT CAWRNSGTGNQPQHF
. 13 many TRBJ1-6 TRBV6-1 TGTGCCAGCAGTGTCAGGGAGGATTCACCCCTCCACTTT CASSVREDSPLHF
. 18 many TRBJ1-2 TRBV12-3/TRBV12-4 TGTGCCAGCAGTGTCTTCAGGGGCCGACTCCGAACAAACTATGGCTACACCTTC CASSVFRGRLRTNYGYTF
TRBD1 12 . TRBJ2-7 TRBV6-1 TGTGCCAGCCGGGGGACAGGGAACGAACAGTACTTC CASRGTGNEQYF
. 13 many TRBJ1-1 TRBV6-5 TGTGCCAGCAGTTACTCTTCGCACACTGAAGCTTTCTTT CASSYSSHTEAFF
. 13 many TRBJ1-2 TRBV6-1 TGTGCCAGCAGTGAAGCGGTAGGGCTGGGCTACACCTTC CASSEAVGLGYTF
TRBD2 16 many TRBJ2-5 TRBV11-2 TGTGCCAGCAGCCAAAGACTAGCGGGATTCCAAGAGACCCAGTACTTC CASSQRLAGFQETQYF
TRBD1 14 . TRBJ1-2 TRBV5-1 TGCGCCAGCAGCAGCAACAGGGGGAACTATGGCTACACCTTC CASSSNRGNYGYTF
. 11 many TRBJ2-5 TRBV20-1 TGCAGTGCTAGAGATGGCGGGACCCAGTACTTC CSARDGGTQYF
TRBD1 13 many TRBJ1-1 TRBV30 TGTGCCTGGCGGGACAGGGAGAACACTGAAGCTTTCTTT CAWRDRENTEAFF
. 9 many TRBJ2-7 TRBV2 TGTGCCAGCAACCACGAGCAGTACTTC CASNHEQYF
. 14 many TRBJ1-6 TRBV3-1 TGTGCCAGCAGCCAAAGAGGGGGTAATTCACCCCTCCACTTT CASSQRGGNSPLHF
TRBD2 15 . TRBJ2-3 TRBV7-8 TGTGCCAGCAGCCTTAGCGGGAGTAGCACAGATACGCAGTATTTT CASSLSGSSTDTQYF
TRBD1 16 many TRBJ1-1 TRBV5-1 TGCGCCAGCAGCTGGAACACAGGGGGCGCGACTGCTGAAGCTTTCTTT CASSWNTGGATAEAFF
. 16 many TRBJ2-7 TRBV6-2/TRBV6-3 TGTGCCAGCAGTTACTATTCAGGCCAATCTGCGGGGGAGCAGTACTTC CASSYYSGQSAGEQYF
TRBD1 15 . TRBJ1-6 TRBV20-1 TGCAGTGCTAGAAGGCCGGGACAGTTTAATTCACCCCTCCACTTT CSARRPGQFNSPLHF
TRBD2 14 few TRBJ2-7 TRBV6-2/TRBV6-3 TGTGCCAGCAGTCCGGGACTAGATTCCTACGAGCAGTACTTC CASSPGLDSYEQYF
TRBD2 18 many TRBJ2-2 TRBV12-3/TRBV12-4 TGTGCCAGCAGTATACATCCGAGCGGGAGCACGAACACCGGGGAGCTGTTTTTT CASSIHPSGSTNTGELFF
. 15 many TRBJ1-6 TRBV9 TGTGCCAGCAGCCTAGAACCCGAGGGTAATTCACCCCTCCACTTT CASSLEPEGNSPLHF
TRBD1 16 . TRBJ1-1 TRBV12-3/TRBV12-4 TGTGCCAGCACCTACAGGGGTCCTCTTGGGTACACTGAAGCTTTCTTT CASTYRGPLGYTEAFF
. 16 many TRBJ2-4 TRBV6-1 TGTGCCAGCAGTGAAATTCAGGGCGGTCGGGAAAACATTCAGTACTTC CASSEIQGGRENIQYF
. 18 . TRBJ1-5 TRBV6-2/TRBV6-3 TGTGCCAGCAGTTACTACCCGGGGGGGGCCGGTTTCAATCAGCCCCAGCATTTT CASSYYPGGAGFNQPQHF
. 14 many TRBJ2-7 TRBV30 TGTGCCTGGAGTGTACGCGGTGGGGTCTACGAGCAGTACTTC CAWSVRGGVYEQYF
TRBD2 18 few TRBJ2-4 TRBV20-1 TGCAGTGCTAGTACGGGACTAGCGGGGAGGAGGAGTAATAGCATTCAGTACTTC CSASTGLAGRRSNSIQYF
TRBD2 13 many TRBJ2-7 TRBV3-1 TGTGCCAGCAGCCAGGCTAGCGGGTACGAGCAGTACTTC CASSQASGYEQYF
TRBD2 14 . TRBJ2-5 TRBV24-1 TGTGCCACCAGTATAGCGGGGAACCAAGAGACCCAGTACTTC CATSIAGNQETQYF
. 14 many TRBJ1-1 TRBV2 TGTGCCAGCAGTGAAGAGGGCATGAACACTGAAGCTTTCTTT CASSEEGMNTEAFF
. 13 many TRBJ2-7 TRBV10-3 TGTGCCATCAGTGAAGGGGAAACCTACGAGCAGTACTTC CAISEGETYEQYF
. 16 many TRBJ2-5 TRBV7-9 TGTGCCAGCAGCCCCCCCTGGGGGGGCCGGCAAGAGACCCAGTACTTC CASSPPWGGRQETQYF
. 14 many TRBJ2-7 TRBV5-1 TGCGCCAGCAGCTTACAGGGAAGGGGCTACGAGCAGTACTTC CASSLQGRGYEQYF
TRBD1 14 few TRBJ2-7 TRBV18 TGTGCCAGCTCACCACCGGTCCCGGGACAGGAGCAGTACTTC CASSPPVPGQEQYF
. 13 many TRBJ1-2 TRBV12-3/TRBV12-4 TGTGCCAGCAGTCCTACAGCGGGGTATGGCTACACCTTC CASSPTAGYGYTF
. 15 many TRBJ2-7 TRBV27 TGTGCCAGCAGTCCGTTTAGTAGCCGTGTCCACGAGCAGTACTTC CASSPFSSRVHEQYF
. 14 . TRBJ2-5 TRBV6-5 TGTGCCAGCAGCTTAGGGAGAAGGGAAGAGACCCAGTACTTC CASSLGRREETQYF
TRBD2 22 many TRBJ2-5 TRBV7-2 TGTGCCAGCAGCACCCAGATCCGCCCCCCGGGACTAGCGGGAGTACCGGGGGAGACCCAGTACTTC CASSTQIRPPGLAGVPGETQYF
. 14 . TRBJ1-5 TRBV24-1 TGTGCCACCAGTAATACAGGCCTCGAGGTTCCCCAGCATTTT CATSNTGLEVPQHF
TRBD2 15 many TRBJ2-7 TRBV12-3/TRBV12-4 TGTGCCAGCACTTACGGACTAGCGGGTTACTACGAGCAGTACTTC CASTYGLAGYYEQYF
. 16 many TRBJ1-5 TRBV28 TGTGCCAGCAGCACAGGGTCGGGGTATAGCAATCAGCCCCAGCATTTT CASSTGSGYSNQPQHF
. 17 . TRBJ2-5 TRBV6-1 TGTGCCAGCAGTGAGGCCCACAGGACGGCGGTGGGAGAGACCCAGTACTTC CASSEAHRTAVGETQYF
. 15 . TRBJ1-3 TRBV12-3/TRBV12-4 TGTGCCAGCAGGAAACAGGTTTATCCTGGAAACACCATATATTTT CASRKQVYPGNTIYF
. 14 many TRBJ2-5 TRBV6-2/TRBV6-3 TGTGCCAGCAGTTACGCGGGACAGTACCAGACCCAGTACTTC CASSYAGQYQTQYF
. 17 many TRBJ2-6 TRBV5-1 TGCGCCAGCAGCGGGGGGCCTATGAGCTCTGGGGCCAACGTCCTGACTTTC CASSGGPMSSGANVLTF
TRBD1 12 many TRBJ1-1 TRBV12-3/TRBV12-4 TGTGCCAGCAGTTCGAACAGGGGACAAGCTTTCTTT CASSSNRGQAFF
. 12 . TRBJ1-5 TRBV28 TGTGCCAGCACCCCCGGGATTCTGCCCCAGCATTTT CASTPGILPQHF
TRBD2 15 many TRBJ2-5 TRBV5-1 TGCGCCAGCAAACTAGCGGGAGGGAACTCGGAGACCCAGTACTTC CASKLAGGNSETQYF